This T cell receptor (beta chain) was obtained from a study of blood T cell repertoires in COVID-19. Across the whole study: Sources were T cells, B-cell-depleted T cells, or PBMCs; the material itself was cDNA or gDNA.

V lost 5 bases and J lost 7, with 15 bases in between. The V gene's germline CDR1 is SGHVS and CDR2 FQNEAQ. The CDR3 spans 14 residues. Source study methods: The assay estimated nucleated cells by amplifying reference gene primers. Sequencing used immunoSEQ multiplex PCR; TCRdb keeps in-frame clones, though not all of them. V, J and clone size are those of that table, while D and trimming were read from the DNA. Here the sample spans approximately 40,000 clones, around 86% being singletons. The sample consisted of peripheral blood. This receptor was obtained from a man aged 50-59 years in a cohort sampled during active COVID-19. The chain joins TRBV7-8 to TRBJ1-3; D unclear. The DNA of the CDR3 is TGTGCCAGCAGCGGGCGGCTGCGAGGGAACACCATATATTTT. It is translated as CASSGRLRGNTIYF.